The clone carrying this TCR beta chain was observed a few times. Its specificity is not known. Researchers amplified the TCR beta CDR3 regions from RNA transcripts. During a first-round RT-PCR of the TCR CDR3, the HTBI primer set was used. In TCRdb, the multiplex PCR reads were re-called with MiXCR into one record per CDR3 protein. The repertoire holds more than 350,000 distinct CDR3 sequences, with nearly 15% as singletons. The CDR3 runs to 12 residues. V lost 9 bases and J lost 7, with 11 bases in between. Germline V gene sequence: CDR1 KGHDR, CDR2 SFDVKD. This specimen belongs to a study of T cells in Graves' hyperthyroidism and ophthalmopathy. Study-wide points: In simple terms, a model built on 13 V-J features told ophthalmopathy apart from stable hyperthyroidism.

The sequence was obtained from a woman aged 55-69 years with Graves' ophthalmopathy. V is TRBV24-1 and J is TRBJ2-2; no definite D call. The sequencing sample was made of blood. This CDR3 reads CATGEAHGELFF. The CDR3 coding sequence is TGTGCCACCGGCGAGGCTCACGGGGAGCTGTTTTTT.